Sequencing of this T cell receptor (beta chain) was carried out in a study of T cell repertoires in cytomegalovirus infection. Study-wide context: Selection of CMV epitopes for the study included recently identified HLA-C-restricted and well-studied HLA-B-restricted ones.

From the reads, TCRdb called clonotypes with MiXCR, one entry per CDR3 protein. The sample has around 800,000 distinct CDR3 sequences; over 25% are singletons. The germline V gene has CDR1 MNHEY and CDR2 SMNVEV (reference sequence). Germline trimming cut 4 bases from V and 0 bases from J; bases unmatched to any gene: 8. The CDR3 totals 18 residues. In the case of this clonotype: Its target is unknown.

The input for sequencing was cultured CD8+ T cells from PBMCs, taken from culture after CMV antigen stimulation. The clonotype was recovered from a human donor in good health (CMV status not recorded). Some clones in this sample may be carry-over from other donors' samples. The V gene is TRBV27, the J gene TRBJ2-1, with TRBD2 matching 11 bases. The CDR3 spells CASSSGASGRSSYNEQFF. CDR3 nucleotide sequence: TGTGCCAGCAGTTCGGGGGCTAGCGGGAGGAGCTCCTACAATGAGCAGTTCTTC.